Listed below are T cell receptor beta chains from one sample, sequenced in a study of CD8+CD57+ T cells in acquired aplastic anemia. Using its own MiXCR run on the reads, TCRdb lists one record per CDR3 protein. The sample carries hundreds of thousands of distinct CDR3 sequences, roughly a third recorded once. The sample comprised sorted CD4+, CD8+, or CD8+CD57+ T cells (not recorded which) from PBMCs. These receptors were collected from a human donor with aplastic anemia. The CDR3 runs from the conserved cysteine through the conserved F or W. D genes are given only for firm matches. Clone size appears in some rows only: once, few, many, or a class for an expanded clone.

clone size: .
D gene: .
V gene: TRBV12-3/TRBV12-4
J gene: TRBJ2-7
CDR3 DNA: TGTGCCAGCAGTTTAGAAGAGGTCGGGGGCTTAATCGAGCAGTACTTC
CDR3 protein: CASSLEEVGGLIEQYF

clone size: many
D gene: TRBD1
V gene: TRBV7-9
J gene: TRBJ1-1
CDR3 DNA: TGTGCCAGCAGGGGGACAGGGTCGAGCACTGAAGCTTTCTTT
CDR3 protein: CASRGTGSSTEAFF

clone size: many
D gene: .
V gene: TRBV15
J gene: TRBJ1-2
CDR3 DNA: TGTGCCACCAGCAGACTAATTTGGGGAAGGGAGGATATTGGCTACACCTTC
CDR3 protein: CATSRLIWGREDIGYTF

clone size: .
D gene: .
V gene: TRBV20-1
J gene: TRBJ2-1
CDR3 DNA: TGCAGTGCTAGGCCCTTCGGCGTACACTACAATGAGCAGTTCTTC
CDR3 protein: CSARPFGVHYNEQFF

clone size: many
D gene: .
V gene: TRBV19
J gene: TRBJ1-2
CDR3 DNA: TGTGCCAGTAGTGGTGTCACCTCCAACTATGGCTACACCTTC
CDR3 protein: CASSGVTSNYGYTF

clone size: few
D gene: .
V gene: TRBV12-3/TRBV12-4
J gene: TRBJ1-2
CDR3 DNA: TGTGCCAGCATTCCGGGACCGATGGGCGGCTACACCTTC
CDR3 protein: CASIPGPMGGYTF

clone size: few
D gene: .
V gene: TRBV20-1
J gene: TRBJ1-1
CDR3 DNA: TGCAGTGCTAGAGTTGCGGGGGAGGTTGATGAAGCTTTCTTT
CDR3 protein: CSARVAGEVDEAFF

clone size: few
D gene: .
V gene: TRBV3-1
J gene: TRBJ1-2
CDR3 DNA: TGTGCCAGCAGCCCTCGGGGAACTAACTATGGCTACACCTTC
CDR3 protein: CASSPRGTNYGYTF

clone size: .
D gene: .
V gene: TRBV20-1
J gene: TRBJ2-3
CDR3 DNA: TGCAGTGCTAGAGGGACTAACACAGATACGCAGTATTTT
CDR3 protein: CSARGTNTDTQYF

clone size: few
D gene: .
V gene: TRBV6-1
J gene: TRBJ1-2
CDR3 DNA: TGTGCCAGCCTAGGCGGATCCGGGGGCTACACCTTC
CDR3 protein: CASLGGSGGYTF

clone size: few
D gene: .
V gene: TRBV2
J gene: TRBJ2-7
CDR3 DNA: TGTGCCAGCTCACCACAAACAGCCTACGAGCAGTACTTC
CDR3 protein: CASSPQTAYEQYF

clone size: .
D gene: TRBD1
V gene: TRBV18
J gene: TRBJ2-5
CDR3 DNA: TGTGCCAGCTCCACAGGGGGCTCGGAGACCCAGTACTTC
CDR3 protein: CASSTGGSETQYF

clone size: many
D gene: TRBD1
V gene: TRBV10-3
J gene: TRBJ2-3
CDR3 DNA: TGTGCCATCAGCTCCGGACAGGGGGGAATAGATACGCAGTATTTT
CDR3 protein: CAISSGQGGIDTQYF

clone size: many
D gene: .
V gene: TRBV19
J gene: TRBJ1-1
CDR3 DNA: TGTGCCAGTAGTATGACAGGAGTTTTGAACACTGAAGCTTTCTTT
CDR3 protein: CASSMTGVLNTEAFF

clone size: many
D gene: .
V gene: TRBV19
J gene: TRBJ2-7
CDR3 DNA: TGTGCCAGTAGTATGGTCAGGGCCAAGAGCTCCTACGAGCAGTACTTC
CDR3 protein: CASSMVRAKSSYEQYF

clone size: many
D gene: TRBD2
V gene: TRBV29-1
J gene: TRBJ2-1
CDR3 DNA: TGCAGCATAACCGGGACTAGCGGTGACAATGAGCAGTTCTTC
CDR3 protein: CSITGTSGDNEQFF

clone size: few
D gene: TRBD1
V gene: TRBV6-1
J gene: TRBJ1-5
CDR3 DNA: TGTGCCAGCACTCCCGGGACAGGCAGTTTTATAAATCAGCCCCAGCATTTT
CDR3 protein: CASTPGTGSFINQPQHF

clone size: many
D gene: .
V gene: TRBV7-6
J gene: TRBJ2-5
CDR3 DNA: TGTGCCAGCAGCTTACGAGGGGCTGGAGAGACCCAGTACTTC
CDR3 protein: CASSLRGAGETQYF

clone size: many
D gene: .
V gene: TRBV4-3
J gene: TRBJ1-2
CDR3 DNA: TGCGCCAGCAGCCCTGGACAGCGCGCGGATGGCTACACCTTC
CDR3 protein: CASSPGQRADGYTF

clone size: .
D gene: .
V gene: TRBV4-3
J gene: TRBJ1-3
CDR3 DNA: TGCGCCAGCAGCCAAGAAGCAACAGGCCGCTCTGGAAACACCATATATTTT
CDR3 protein: CASSQEATGRSGNTIYF

clone size: .
D gene: .
V gene: TRBV25-1
J gene: TRBJ2-3
CDR3 DNA: TGTGCCAGCAGTGCTCTCCCGGGGCAGGGAGAAACAGATACGCAGTATTTT
CDR3 protein: CASSALPGQGETDTQYF

clone size: few
D gene: .
V gene: TRBV19
J gene: TRBJ1-2
CDR3 DNA: TGTGCCTGGAGTGTCGACAGGATTGGGGACTATGGCTACACCTTC
CDR3 protein: CAWSVDRIGDYGYTF

clone size: .
D gene: TRBD2
V gene: TRBV25-1
J gene: TRBJ2-1
CDR3 DNA: TGTGCCAGCAGTGAAACGGGGGGGAACCTCCGCTACAATGAGCAGTTCTTC
CDR3 protein: CASSETGGNLRYNEQFF

clone size: many
D gene: .
V gene: TRBV10-3
J gene: TRBJ1-2
CDR3 DNA: TGTGCCGCGGGGGAGGTCTATGGCTACACCTTC
CDR3 protein: CAAGEVYGYTF

clone size: few
D gene: .
V gene: TRBV12-3/TRBV12-4
J gene: TRBJ1-5
CDR3 DNA: TGTGCCAGCAGTTTAACGGCGGGCCAGCCCCAGCATTTT
CDR3 protein: CASSLTAGQPQHF

clone size: few
D gene: TRBD1
V gene: TRBV6-5
J gene: TRBJ2-7
CDR3 DNA: TGTGCCAGCAGGTGGGGACAGGGTTTGTACGAGCAGTACTTC
CDR3 protein: CASRWGQGLYEQYF

clone size: .
D gene: .
V gene: TRBV6-1
J gene: TRBJ1-5
CDR3 DNA: TGTGCCAGCAGTCCATCCTGGGGCAGTAGCAATCAGCCCCAGCATTTT
CDR3 protein: CASSPSWGSSNQPQHF

clone size: .
D gene: TRBD1
V gene: TRBV5-1
J gene: TRBJ2-1
CDR3 DNA: TGCGCCAGCAGCAAGCAGGGGGCGCCCAATGAGCAGTTCTTC
CDR3 protein: CASSKQGAPNEQFF

clone size: few
D gene: .
V gene: TRBV6-1
J gene: TRBJ1-2
CDR3 DNA: TGTGCCAGCAGTGAAGCCGGGGGACGAGCCTCCTATGGCTACACCTTC
CDR3 protein: CASSEAGGRASYGYTF

clone size: .
D gene: .
V gene: TRBV10-3
J gene: TRBJ2-7
CDR3 DNA: TGTGCCATCAGCGAACCCGGGGGAGACAACGAGCAGTACTTC
CDR3 protein: CAISEPGGDNEQYF

clone size: .
D gene: TRBD2
V gene: TRBV3-1
J gene: TRBJ2-7
CDR3 DNA: TGTGCCAGCAGCCAAACTAGCGGGAGGACCTACGAGCAGTACTTC
CDR3 protein: CASSQTSGRTYEQYF

clone size: many
D gene: .
V gene: TRBV19
J gene: TRBJ2-2
CDR3 DNA: TGTGCCAGTAGTATAAAGGGCGCGGTTACCGGGGAGCTGTTTTTT
CDR3 protein: CASSIKGAVTGELFF

clone size: few
D gene: TRBD1
V gene: TRBV4-1
J gene: TRBJ1-5
CDR3 DNA: TGCGCCAGCAGCCACGGACAGGGGAATCAGCCCCAGCATTTT
CDR3 protein: CASSHGQGNQPQHF

clone size: many
D gene: TRBD2
V gene: TRBV29-1
J gene: TRBJ2-2
CDR3 DNA: TGCAGCGTCCAGACTAGCAGGAACACCGGGGAGCTGTTTTTT
CDR3 protein: CSVQTSRNTGELFF

clone size: many
D gene: .
V gene: TRBV7-6
J gene: TRBJ2-7
CDR3 DNA: TGTGCCAGCAGCTGTCCCCGAATTTCCTACGAGCAGTACTTC
CDR3 protein: CASSCPRISYEQYF

clone size: .
D gene: TRBD2
V gene: TRBV7-9
J gene: TRBJ2-5
CDR3 DNA: TGTGCCAGCCACCGAGGGGGACTAGCGGCACAAGAGACCCAGTACTTC
CDR3 protein: CASHRGGLAAQETQYF

clone size: few
D gene: .
V gene: TRBV3-1
J gene: TRBJ1-2
CDR3 DNA: TGTGCCAGCAGCCCCGATCTCGGGTCTGGCTACACCTTC
CDR3 protein: CASSPDLGSGYTF

clone size: .
D gene: TRBD1
V gene: TRBV29-1
J gene: TRBJ1-1
CDR3 DNA: TGCAGCGTTGACGGACAGGGGAGGACTGAAGCTTTCTTT
CDR3 protein: CSVDGQGRTEAFF

clone size: few
D gene: TRBD1
V gene: TRBV20-1
J gene: TRBJ2-1
CDR3 DNA: TGCAGTGGCTGGACAGGGGCGTACAATGAGCAGTTCTTC
CDR3 protein: CSGWTGAYNEQFF

clone size: few
D gene: TRBD2
V gene: TRBV6-1
J gene: TRBJ2-2
CDR3 DNA: TGTGCCAGCTCCCGTCGGGAGGGAAACACCGGGGAGCTGTTTTTT
CDR3 protein: CASSRREGNTGELFF

clone size: .
D gene: .
V gene: TRBV10-2
J gene: TRBJ1-2
CDR3 DNA: TGCGCCAGCACGATGAGACCGGGTGGCTACACCTTC
CDR3 protein: CASTMRPGGYTF

clone size: few
D gene: TRBD1
V gene: TRBV6-2/TRBV6-3
J gene: TRBJ1-5
CDR3 DNA: TGTGCCAGCAGTTACTCGCCCCTGACAGGGAGCAATCAGCCCCAGCATTTT
CDR3 protein: CASSYSPLTGSNQPQHF

clone size: many
D gene: .
V gene: TRBV7-2
J gene: TRBJ2-7
CDR3 DNA: TGTGCCAGCAGCTTGGGACCCTCAAACTACGAGCAGTACTTC
CDR3 protein: CASSLGPSNYEQYF

clone size: many
D gene: TRBD1
V gene: TRBV7-2
J gene: TRBJ2-7
CDR3 DNA: TGTGCCAGCAGCCAGGCCGGGACAGGGGTTTACGAGCAGTACTTC
CDR3 protein: CASSQAGTGVYEQYF

clone size: .
D gene: TRBD2
V gene: TRBV20-1
J gene: TRBJ2-2
CDR3 DNA: TGCAGTGCCCGACAAGACCCTACTAGCGGGGGCTTCACCGGGGAGCTGTTTTTT
CDR3 protein: CSARQDPTSGGFTGELFF

clone size: few
D gene: TRBD1
V gene: TRBV7-3
J gene: TRBJ1-2
CDR3 DNA: TGTGCCAGCAGCCGCCGACAGGGAGCCCAAAACTATGGCTACACCTTC
CDR3 protein: CASSRRQGAQNYGYTF

clone size: many
D gene: .
V gene: TRBV7-3
J gene: TRBJ2-2
CDR3 DNA: TGTGCCAGCAGCAGGTACACCGGGGAGCTGTTTTTT
CDR3 protein: CASSRYTGELFF

clone size: few
D gene: .
V gene: TRBV5-1
J gene: TRBJ2-7
CDR3 DNA: TGCGCCAGCAGCTCAATCCCCGGGACAACCTACTCCTACGAGCAGTACTTC
CDR3 protein: CASSSIPGTTYSYEQYF

clone size: .
D gene: .
V gene: TRBV24-1
J gene: TRBJ2-7
CDR3 DNA: TGTGCCACCAGTTACCCCTCGGGCGAGCAGTACTTC
CDR3 protein: CATSYPSGEQYF

clone size: few
D gene: .
V gene: TRBV10-3
J gene: TRBJ1-6
CDR3 DNA: TGTGCCAGCTCACCAACTCAGGACAATTCACCCCTCCACTTT
CDR3 protein: CASSPTQDNSPLHF

clone size: .
D gene: TRBD1
V gene: TRBV7-3
J gene: TRBJ2-1
CDR3 DNA: TGTGCCAGCAGCTTAACGGGGCGGCTCTTAACAGGGGGCGGCCATGAGCAGTTCTTC
CDR3 protein: CASSLTGRLLTGGGHEQFF

clone size: .
D gene: TRBD1
V gene: TRBV9
J gene: TRBJ2-1
CDR3 DNA: TGTGCCAGCGGACTGGGGACAGGTCACAATGAGCAGTTCTTC
CDR3 protein: CASGLGTGHNEQFF

clone size: few
D gene: .
V gene: TRBV28
J gene: TRBJ1-2
CDR3 DNA: TGTGCCAGCAGTTTTGGGGCGGGCTACTATGGCTACACCTTC
CDR3 protein: CASSFGAGYYGYTF

clone size: .
D gene: TRBD1
V gene: TRBV2
J gene: TRBJ1-2
CDR3 DNA: TGTGCCAGCAGAGCGGACTTGGACAGGGGGATGTATGGCTACACCTTC
CDR3 protein: CASRADLDRGMYGYTF

clone size: .
D gene: TRBD1
V gene: TRBV4-3
J gene: TRBJ2-7
CDR3 DNA: TGCGCTAGCAGCCAAGATGGGACAGGGGGAGAGCAGTACTTC
CDR3 protein: CASSQDGTGGEQYF

clone size: few
D gene: TRBD2
V gene: TRBV11-2
J gene: TRBJ2-5
CDR3 DNA: TGTGCCAGCAGCCCTTCCGGGACTAGCGGGACAGAGACCCAGTACTTC
CDR3 protein: CASSPSGTSGTETQYF

clone size: many
D gene: TRBD1
V gene: TRBV2
J gene: TRBJ1-1
CDR3 DNA: TGTGCCAGCAGGCGGGAGACAGGGACCACTGAAGCTTTCTTT
CDR3 protein: CASRRETGTTEAFF

clone size: .
D gene: TRBD1
V gene: TRBV12-3/TRBV12-4
J gene: TRBJ2-7
CDR3 DNA: TGTGCCAGCAGTCCTAGGACAGGTTATTTAGACGAGCAGTACTTC
CDR3 protein: CASSPRTGYLDEQYF

clone size: many
D gene: TRBD1
V gene: TRBV19
J gene: TRBJ2-3
CDR3 DNA: TGTGCCAGTCGACAGGGATCGCCGAGCACAGATACGCAGTATTTT
CDR3 protein: CASRQGSPSTDTQYF